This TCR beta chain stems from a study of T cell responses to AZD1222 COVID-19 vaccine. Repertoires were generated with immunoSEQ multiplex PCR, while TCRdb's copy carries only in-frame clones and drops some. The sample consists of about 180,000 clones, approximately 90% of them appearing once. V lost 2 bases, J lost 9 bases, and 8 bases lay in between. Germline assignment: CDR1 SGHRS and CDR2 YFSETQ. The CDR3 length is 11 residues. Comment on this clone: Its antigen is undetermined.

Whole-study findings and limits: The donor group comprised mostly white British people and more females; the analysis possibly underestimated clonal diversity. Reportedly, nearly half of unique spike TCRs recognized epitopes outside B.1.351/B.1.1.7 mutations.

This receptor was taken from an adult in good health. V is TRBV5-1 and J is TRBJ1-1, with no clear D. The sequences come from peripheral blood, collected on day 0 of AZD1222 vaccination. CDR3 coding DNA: TGCGCCAGCAGCTTTGGTCAGAAAGCTTTCTTT. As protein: CASSFGQKAFF.